The 31 T cell receptor beta chains given below trace back to one sample, sequenced in a study of blood T cells in healthy people across ages (dated by TCRdb to 2014 to 2015). The library was built by means of 5' RACE. TCRdb names Illumina HiSeq 2500 as the instrument used. A second PCR of roughly 6 to 11 cycles was performed with a sample-barcoded 5' primer and a J-beta primer mix. TCRdb passed the public sequencing reads through fastp at Q25 and MiXCR, retaining productive beta sequences. CDR3 protein duplicates are merged, each entry listing the most common genes and DNA. Present in this sample are some 700,000 distinct CDR3 sequences, around 40% of which were seen just once. The top ten hold roughly 19% of the sample. The sample was blood. All receptors come from a woman aged 60 to 75 in good health.

This clonotype was found many times. The chain employs TRBV20-1 and TRBJ1-2; D is ambiguous. Germline lookup yields CDR1 DFQATT and CDR2 SNEGSKA (reference sequence). V was cut by 3 bases and J by 4 bases, with 12 bases left in between. This CDR3 is 13 amino acids long. Here the CDR3 reads CSASEELGYGYTF. In DNA form, the CDR3 reads TGCAGTGCTAGTGAGGAGTTAGGCTATGGCTACACCTTC.

The genes are TRBV11-1 and TRBJ2-3; no clear D gene. The V and J ends lost 5 bases and 4 bases respectively, with 13 bases between them. The CDR3 has 14 residues. Germline CDR1 is SGHAT and CDR2 is FQDESV (reference sequence). The CDR3 region has the DNA TGTGCCAGCAGCCTATCTGAGAGATCAGATACGCAGTATTTT. It encodes CASSLSERSDTQYF. Looking up the rest from reference TRBV11-1 and TRBJ2-3 gives the full variable domain: EAEVAQSPRYKITEKSQAVAFWCDPISGHATLYWYRQILGQGPELLVQFQDESVVDDSQLPKDRFSAERLKGVDSTLKIQPAELGDSAMYLCASSLSERSDTQYFGPGTRLTVL.

This chain connects TRBV11-2 to TRBJ2-5; D possibly corresponds to TRBD2 (6 bases). The CDR3 runs 16 residues. The V gene's germline CDR1 is SGHAT and CDR2 FQNNGV. V dropped 5 bases and J dropped 6 bases, with 22 bases sitting between them. CDR3 nucleotides: TGTGCCAGCAGCCCCCGTGGGCGGGGCGGGTTGAAGACCCAGTACTTC. Its translation: CASSPRGRGGLKTQYF.

This clonotype was counted ten times or more. The chain combines TRBV12-3 or TRBV12-4 with TRBJ2-7, with D perhaps TRBD1 or TRBD2 (5 bases each). CDR3 length equals 13 residues. V lost 5 bases and J 7 bases, leaving 15 bases between the germline ends. CDR3: CASSPTEGQEQYF. The CDR3 region has the DNA TGTGCCAGCAGTCCAACAGAGGGGCAGGAGCAGTACTTC.

The rearrangement joins TRBV4-2 to TRBJ1-1, with D perhaps TRBD1 (6 bases). Trimming stripped 1 base from V and 0 bases from J, with 12 bases between. The CDR3 is 16 residues long. Germline V lookup: CDR1 LGHNA, CDR2 YNFKEQ. In DNA, the CDR3 is TGTGCCAGCAGCCAAGCGACAGGCCTACTGAACACTGAAGCTTTCTTT. It specifies CASSQATGLLNTEAFF.

The J gene is TRBJ2-1, the V gene TRBV11-2; 9 nucleotides agree with TRBD2. CDR1 is SGHAT, CDR2 FQNNGV, per germline. The CDR3 loop spans 17 amino acids. Trimming removed 5 bases from V and 9 bases from J; junction bases left unmatched: 17. The CDR3: CASSPPGSAGGPSEQFF. For the CDR3, the DNA is TGTGCCAGCAGCCCCCCGGGGTCTGCGGGGGGGCCCAGTGAGCAGTTCTTC.

This clonotype came up many times. CDR3 in DNA: TGTGCCAGCAGCCCAGGAAGGCAGGGGACCTACGAGCAGTACTTC. Amino acids: CASSPGRQGTYEQYF. The genes are TRBV7-8 and TRBJ2-7, with D perhaps TRBD1 (6 bases). This CDR3 is built from 15 residues. Germline-derived CDR1 and CDR2 are SGHVS and FQNEAQ. Trimming took off 5 bases at V and 2 bases at J, with 16 bases between the two ends.

The gene calls are TRBV7-2 and TRBJ1-5; 7 bases are a match to TRBD1. Germline values: CDR1 SGHTA, CDR2 FQGNSA. The V segment lost 3 bases and the J segment 0 bases; nucleotides outside the gene matches: 8. CDR3 length equals 17 residues. The CDR3 region has the DNA TGTGCCAGCAGCTTGGGGGGACAGTCAATTAGCAATCAGCCCCAGCATTTT. Protein sequence: CASSLGGQSISNQPQHF.

This chain connects TRBV20-1 to TRBJ2-7; weak D call: TRBD1 (5 bases). Trimming removed 6 bases at V and 4 bases at J, with 13 bases between. The germline CDR1 and CDR2 sequences are DFQATT and SNEGSKA (reference sequence). The CDR3 is 12 residues long. The CDR3 DNA reads as TGCAGTGCCCCCCGTGGGGCATACGAGCAGTACTTC. Its translation is CSAPRGAYEQYF.

A few counts support this clonotype. V is TRBV6-2 or TRBV6-3 and J is TRBJ1-2, with TRBD1 matching 7 bases. Germline V gives CDR1 MNHEY, CDR2 SVGEGT. Trimming took 8 bases from V and 4 from J; bases not matched to a gene: 10. The CDR3 runs 14 residues. CDR3 region: CASGRQGSIYGYTF. The CDR3 nucleotides are TGTGCCAGCGGTCGACAGGGATCGATCTATGGCTACACCTTC.

This clonotype was detected only a few times. V is TRBV6-2 or TRBV6-3 and J is TRBJ2-1; TRBD2 matches at 10 bases. This CDR3 has 15 residues. Germline CDR1 reads MNHEY; CDR2 reads SVGEGT. V was pared by 6 bases and J by 2 bases, with 4 bases of the junction left unmatched. The CDR3 loop reads CASRLTSGTYNEQFF. The DNA for the CDR3 is TGTGCCAGCAGACTCACTAGCGGGACCTACAATGAGCAGTTCTTC.

This chain links TRBV12-3 or TRBV12-4 with TRBJ2-5, with D possibly being TRBD1 (5 bases). Trimming pared 2 bases from V and 3 bases from J, leaving 10 bases between. The length of the CDR3 is 14 residues. The CDR3 DNA reads as TGTGCCAGCAGTTTATCGGTAGGGGAAGAGACCCAGTACTTC. Encoded protein: CASSLSVGEETQYF.

A single count supports this clonotype. The gene calls are TRBV4-1 and TRBJ2-7; D unclear. The CDR3 has 13 residues. Per germline, CDR1 MGHRA and CDR2 YSYEKL. Trimming stripped 0 bases from V and 5 bases from J, with 8 bases between. This CDR3 reads CASSQEGWNEQYF. CDR3 sequence (DNA): TGCGCCAGCAGCCAAGAGGGCTGGAACGAGCAGTACTTC.

The chain employs TRBV28 and TRBJ2-7, with 10 nucleotides matching TRBD1. The CDR3 covers 17 residues. After removal of 2 bases from V and 0 bases from J, the junction contained 7 bases not matched to a gene. CDR1 and CDR2 (germline): MDHEN, SYDVKM. CDR3 loop: CASSLSLGQGSSYEQYF. As DNA, the CDR3 is TGTGCCAGCAGTTTAAGCCTGGGACAGGGGAGCTCCTACGAGCAGTACTTC.

The chain combines TRBV5-1 with TRBJ1-5, with unresolved D. The CDR3 is made up of 16 amino acids. Germline V gene data show CDR1 as SGHRS and CDR2 as YFSETQ. V lost 0 bases and J lost 6, with 16 bases in between. CDR3 sequence (DNA): TGCGCCAGCAGCTTGGATGGGGAAGTAGGTGTTCAGCCCCAGCATTTT. This encodes CASSLDGEVGVQPQHF.

This clonotype was counted only a few times. The CDR3 here is CATSEAGRGNEQFF. The CDR3 nucleotides read TGTGCCACCAGTGAAGCGGGCCGAGGGAATGAGCAGTTCTTC. The V call is TRBV24-1, the J call TRBJ2-1; possibly TRBD2 for D (6 bases). Germline V CDR1 and CDR2: KGHDR, SFDVKD. The CDR3 contains 14 residues. Trimming took off 4 bases at V and 7 bases at J, with 13 bases between the two ends.

The chain combines TRBV5-1 with TRBJ2-2; D uncertain. Trimming pared 0 bases from V and 3 bases from J, leaving 15 bases between. The germline gives CDR1 SGHRS, CDR2 YFSETQ. This CDR3 comprises 17 residues. DNA for the CDR3: TGCGCCAGCAGCTTGGCCGGGTCGAACGAAGACACCGGGGAGCTGTTTTTT. As protein: CASSLAGSNEDTGELFF.

This CDR3 reads CASSPQGEGSSPLHF. CDR3 nucleotides: TGTGCCAGCTCACCACAAGGGGAAGGTAGTTCACCCCTCCACTTT. The J gene is TRBJ1-6, the V gene TRBV18; TRBD1 is a possible D gene (5 bases). The CDR3 has 15 residues. With 1 base removed from V and 9 bases from J, the gap between germline ends came to 13 bases. The germline V gene encodes CDR1 KGHSH and CDR2 LQKENI.

In its sample, this clonotype was seen a few times. CDR3 DNA sequence: TGTGCCAGCAGCCAAGATGACCAGGAGCAGTTCTTC. Amino acid sequence: CASSQDDQEQFF. V and J are TRBV14 and TRBJ2-1; no clear D. Germline V CDR1 and CDR2: SGHDN, FVKESK. The CDR3 loop spans 12 amino acids. Trimming stripped 0 bases from V and 10 bases from J, with 7 bases between.

V is TRBV7-9 and J is TRBJ1-1, with 8 bases fitting TRBD1. The CDR3 has 14 residues. The germline CDR1 and CDR2 sequences are SEHNR and FQNEAQ (reference sequence). V lost 3 bases, J lost 0 bases, and 0 bases stayed unmatched. The CDR3 DNA follows: TGTGCCAGCAGCTTGGGACAGGTGAACACTGAAGCTTTCTTT. It yields the protein CASSLGQVNTEAFF. The whole variable domain, remainder taken from reference TRBV7-9 and TRBJ1-1, is DTGVSQNPRHKITKRGQNVTFRCDPISEHNRLYWYRQTLGQGPEFLTYFQNEAQLEKSRLLSDRFSAERPKGSFSTLEIQRTEQGDSAMYLCASSLGQVNTEAFFGQGTRLTVV.

The V call is TRBV20-1, the J call TRBJ1-2, with D hard to call. In germline, CDR1 is DFQATT, CDR2 SNEGSKA (reference sequence). There are 14 residues in the CDR3. The V end was cut by 4 bases, the J end by 7 bases, with 19 bases between. The CDR3 loop is CSATRTGLVGGYTF. As DNA, the CDR3 is TGCAGTGCTACTCGGACCGGGCTGGTGGGTGGCTACACCTTC.

As to this clonotype: A much larger clone sits a single nucleotide away, making a read error possible. The rearrangement joins TRBV29-1 to TRBJ2-1; D assignment may be TRBD1 or TRBD2 (5 bases each). Trimming removed 6 bases at V and 4 bases at J, with 13 bases between. Germline CDR1 SQVTM, CDR2 ANQGSEA. The CDR3 is made up of 13 amino acids. The CDR3 nucleotides are TGCAGCGTGGGACGAGCGGTTTACAATGAGCAGTTCTTC. Protein product: CSVGRAVYNEQFF.

The chain is built from TRBV6-5 and TRBJ2-2; the match to TRBD2 covers 8 bases. Unmatched junction bases numbered 2, after V lost 2 bases and J lost 0 bases. This CDR3 is 16 amino acids long. The germline V gene encodes CDR1 MNHEY and CDR2 SVGAGI. For the CDR3, the DNA is TGTGCCAGCAGTTACGCGGGACTAGCGAACACCGGGGAGCTGTTTTTT. Amino acid sequence: CASSYAGLANTGELFF.

As to this clonotype: Germline and junction disagree at one end, which may indicate a read error. The rearrangement links TRBV28 to TRBJ2-4; TRBD1 aligns across 7 bases. Germline V gene data show CDR1 as MDHEN and CDR2 as SYDVKM. The CDR3 length is 15 residues. CDR3 loop: CASSSGDRTKNVQYF. CDR3 nucleotide sequence: TGTGCCAGTAGTTCCGGGGACAGAACCAAAAACGTTCAGTACTTC.

This clonotype appeared a few times. The J gene is TRBJ2-1, the V gene TRBV7-2, with 8 positions matching TRBD2. Germline V gene lookup returns CDR1 SGHTA and CDR2 FQGNSA. Trimming at V came to 5 bases and at J to 6 bases, leaving 9 bases not matched to a gene. The CDR3 totals 15 residues. CDR3 sequence: CASSPSREVVNEQFF. In DNA, the CDR3 is TGTGCCAGCAGCCCCTCGCGGGAGGTGGTCAATGAGCAGTTCTTC.

The chain joins TRBV5-1 to TRBJ2-1, with D tentatively TRBD1 (5 bases). Looked up from germline, CDR1 is SGHRS and CDR2 is YFSETQ. The CDR3 contains 16 residues. Trimming cost V 0 bases and J 1 base, with 11 bases left between them. The CDR3: CASSLAVGASYNEQFF. CDR3 bases: TGCGCCAGCAGCTTGGCCGTAGGGGCTTCCTACAATGAGCAGTTCTTC.

The V gene is TRBV20-1, the J gene TRBJ1-5; D is ambiguous. Trimming cost V 3 bases and J 0 bases, with 9 bases left between them. CDR1 is DFQATT, CDR2 SNEGSKA, per germline (reference sequence). The CDR3 is 14 amino acids. Here the CDR3 reads CSARAQHSNQPQHF. The CDR3, as DNA: TGCAGTGCTAGGGCCCAGCATAGCAATCAGCCCCAGCATTTT.

Only a few counts were recorded for this clonotype. The V and J genes are TRBV20-1 and TRBJ2-7; 8 bases align to TRBD2. Trimming removed 6 bases from V and 7 bases from J; junction bases left unmatched: 14. Germline-derived CDR1 and CDR2 are DFQATT and SNEGSKA (reference sequence). There are 14 residues in the CDR3. The CDR3 reads CSAPRTSSPGEQYF. CDR3 nucleotide sequence: TGCAGTGCCCCAAGGACTAGCTCACCCGGGGAGCAGTACTTC.

V usage is TRBV2 and J usage is TRBJ2-1; TRBD2 agrees at 7 bases. The CDR3 contains 15 residues. Germline V gene data show CDR1 as SNHLY and CDR2 as FYNNEI. After removal of 7 bases from V and 0 bases from J, the junction contained 6 bases not matched to a gene. DNA for the CDR3: TGTGCCAGCAAGACTAGCAGTACCTCCTACAATGAGCAGTTCTTC. The encoded protein is CASKTSSTSYNEQFF.

This clonotype was counted only a few times. This chain connects TRBV18 to TRBJ1-4, with D hard to call. The V gene's germline CDR1 is KGHSH and CDR2 LQKENI. The CDR3 is 14 residues long. V was cut by 3 bases and J by 8 bases, with 13 bases left in between. CDR3 sequence reads: CASSPTGLNEKLFF. DNA of the CDR3: TGTGCCAGCTCACCCACCGGGTTAAACGAAAAACTGTTTTTT.

This clonotype was seen more than once but under ten times. The chain is built from TRBV10-1 and TRBJ2-5; D possibly matches TRBD1 or TRBD2 (5 bases each). The CDR3 runs to 13 residues. V dropped 4 bases and J dropped 3 bases, with 9 bases sitting between them. The V gene's germline CDR1 is WNHNN and CDR2 SYGVQD (reference sequence). For the CDR3, the DNA is TGCGCCAGCAGTGGGGGACCAAAAGAGACCCAGTACTTC. It yields the protein CASSGGPKETQYF.